A selection of T cell receptor beta chains follows, all from one sample in a study of blood T cells in healthy people across ages. TCRdb recomputed calls from the 5' RACE reads with MiXCR, one row per CDR3 protein. The sample has 1.5 million to 1.8 million distinct CDR3 sequences; about 45% are singletons. Sequenced sample: blood. The receptors were gathered from a woman between 18 and 29 years old in good health. The CDR3 runs from the conserved cysteine through the conserved F or W.

>TRBV28|TRBJ1-4
CASSTPGGNEKLFF
>TRBV10-3|TRBJ2-1
CAISDPHWIYNEQFF
>TRBV12-3/TRBV12-4|TRBJ1-2
CASSTWDGVYGYTF
>TRBV20-1|TRBJ1-5
CSARDRDWYSNQPQHF
>TRBV10-3|TRBJ1-1
CAISQNREWNTEAFF
>TRBV9|TRBJ2-1
CASSKGLGDHNEQFF
>TRBV5-1|TRBJ1-1
CASSLAGRENTEAFF
>TRBV20-1|TRBJ1-5
CSASLQERQGIRNQPQHF
>TRBV4-1|TRBJ2-3
CASSHGQGPRDTQYF
>TRBV12-3/TRBV12-4|TRBJ1-2
CASSLGTGRGYTF
>TRBV6-5|TRBJ2-2
CASSWGETSGGANTGELFF
>TRBV9|TRBJ2-3
CASSVDTTSTDTQYF
>TRBV28|TRBJ2-7
CASRTPGTGSSYEQYF
>TRBV5-1|TRBJ2-5
CASSPPYQETQYF
>TRBV29-1|TRBJ2-4
CNVGRGSIQYF
>TRBV2|TRBJ2-1
CASPIGGNEQFF
>TRBV28|TRBJ2-3
CASSKEVGSTDTQYF
>TRBV27|TRBJ1-5
CASTPTATSPVSSQPQHF
>TRBV12-3/TRBV12-4|TRBJ1-5
CAGGAGNQPQHF
>TRBV7-2|TRBJ2-2
CASSLELAGGLSNTGELFF
>TRBV27|TRBJ2-1
CASSYSGGAGYEQFF
>TRBV27|TRBJ2-7
CASSLLQGGYEQYF
>TRBV3-1|TRBJ2-1
CASSSGLAVYNEQFF
>TRBV6-6|TRBJ1-1
CASKGGGSFPTEAFF
>TRBV20-1|TRBJ1-2
CSASGTDYGYTF
>TRBV7-2|TRBJ2-1
CASSDQGLALNEQFF
>TRBV5-1|TRBJ2-3
CANSPVGAGGDTQYF
>TRBV12-3/TRBV12-4|TRBJ1-6
CASSLGQMYNSPLHF
>TRBV7-2|TRBJ1-5
CASSLGFRGYSNQPQHF
>TRBV4-3|TRBJ2-1
CASSQALTAGRHSSYNEQFF
>TRBV14|TRBJ1-1
CASSQRAVNTEAFF
>TRBV28|TRBJ2-7
CASIPGHRSSYEQYF
>TRBV6-2/TRBV6-3|TRBJ2-7
CASSNRDEQYF
>TRBV4-1|TRBJ2-1
CASSQDPGGASSYNEQFF
>TRBV24-1|TRBJ2-5
CATSESHQETQYF
>TRBV18|TRBJ2-3
CASSPPLAADTQYF
>TRBV24-1|TRBJ2-3
CATSVGGATDTQYF
>TRBV29-1|TRBJ2-5
CSVDPGAEEETQYF
>TRBV4-2|TRBJ2-7
CASSQERDGTYEQYF
>TRBV9|TRBJ1-2
CASSARELDGYTF
>TRBV20-1|TRBJ2-7
CSASHLAGVYEQYF
>TRBV20-1|TRBJ1-2
CSASEPGKEDGYTF
>TRBV7-2|TRBJ2-7
CASSRLAGPYEQYF
>TRBV20-1|TRBJ1-3
CSIGTDGNTIYF
>TRBV7-2|-
CASSLGVGARETQYF
>TRBV29-1|TRBJ2-7
CSVEDAGPGEQYF
>TRBV5-6|TRBJ1-2
CASSPGVHGYTF
>TRBV10-3|TRBJ2-5
CAISAVGETQYF
>TRBV12-3/TRBV12-4|TRBJ2-7
CASTKHWTSTEAGQYF
>TRBV21-1|TRBJ2-7
CASSKVKRDRSYEQYF